The entry that follows covers one T cell receptor beta chain sequence. The sample is drawn from a study of Ad26.COV2.S vaccination and SARS-CoV-2 variants. Study in general: The vaccine Ad26.COV2.S was put into the muscle once, or twice with 56 days between.

Regarding treatment: roughly 18 received Ad26.COV2.S at low or high dose, single or two shots; several received placebo; per-sample allocation not given. The samples date from day 63 after the first vaccine or placebo injection. Repertoires were generated with immunoSEQ multiplex PCR, while TCRdb's copy carries only in-frame clones and drops some. The table records 400,000 to 450,000 clones, approximately 92% of them present only once. This receptor was identified in a person between 18 and 59 years old who received the Ad26.COV2.S COVID-19 vaccine or a placebo. The sequencing used peripheral blood, collected in a trial of Ad26.COV2.S vaccine versus placebo.

CDR3 in DNA: TGCAGTGCTAGTGGGCGGGGCTTGGGGAACACTGAAGCTTTCTTT. The encoded protein is CSASGRGLGNTEAFF. V gene TRBV20-1 combines with J gene TRBJ1-1; D perhaps matches TRBD1 (5 bases). Germline values: CDR1 DFQATT, CDR2 SNEGSKA (reference sequence). There are 15 residues in the CDR3. V lost 3 bases to trimming and J lost 1 base, with 15 bases between them.